The 32 T cell receptor beta chains presented below share a single source sample, sequenced in a study. Produced via immunoSEQ multiplex PCR; TCRdb's table is partial and in-frame only. The table lists tens of thousands of clones, 80% to 95% of them singletons. The sequenced sample was PBMCs. All receptors come from a man aged 35 to 55 with rheumatoid arthritis.

The chain couples TRBV7-3 to TRBJ2-1; TRBD2 agrees at 9 bases. The V gene end was trimmed by 5 bases and the J gene end by 7 bases; junction bases not matched to a gene: 6. CDR1 and CDR2 from the germline V gene are SGHTA and FQGTGA. There are 14 residues in the CDR3. The CDR3 here is CASSPSGMMNEQFF. The CDR3 DNA is TGTGCCAGCAGCCCTAGCGGGATGATGAATGAGCAGTTCTTC. The whole variable domain, remainder taken from reference TRBV7-3 and TRBJ2-1, is GAGVSQTPSNKVTEKGKYVELRCDPISGHTALYWYRQSLGQGPEFLIYFQGTGAADDSGLPNDRFFAVRPEGSVSTLKIQRTERGDSAVYLCASSPSGMMNEQFFGPGTRLTVL.

The J gene is TRBJ2-2, the V gene TRBV5-5; 12 nucleotides line up with TRBD2. CDR1 is SGHKS and CDR2 is YYEKEE in the germline V gene (reference sequence). The V segment lost 5 bases and the J segment 4 bases; nucleotides outside the gene matches: 6. CDR3 size: 16 residues. Here the CDR3 reads CASRPSGRAFTGELFF. CDR3 in DNA: TGTGCCAGCAGACCTAGCGGGAGGGCCTTCACCGGGGAGCTGTTTTTT.

The chain combines TRBV24-1 with TRBJ2-7, with 11 bases identical to TRBD2. Losses at the gene ends were 5 bases for V and 0 bases for J; bases not matched to a gene: 8. This CDR3 has 17 residues. The V gene's germline CDR1 is KGHDR and CDR2 SFDVKD. The CDR3 sequence: CATSAGTGLAGSYEQYF. The CDR3 region has the DNA TGTGCCACCAGTGCGGGAACTGGACTAGCGGGCTCCTACGAGCAGTACTTC.

This chain joins TRBV27 and TRBJ2-7, with 9 bases lining up with TRBD1. The CDR3 has 15 residues. The V gene's germline CDR1 is MNHEY and CDR2 SMNVEV (reference sequence). Trimming took 7 bases from V and 3 from J; bases not matched to a gene: 10. The CDR3 DNA reads TGTGCCAGCATAGGACCGGGACAGGGCATCTACGAGCAGTACTTC. This encodes CASIGPGQGIYEQYF.

The chain links TRBV10-2 to TRBJ2-1, with 7 bases that match TRBD1. The CDR3 length is 14 residues. V was pared by 6 bases and J by 6 bases, with 8 bases of the junction left unmatched. Germline V lookup: CDR1 WSHSY, CDR2 SAAADI. CDR3 protein: CASRGEGQLNEQFF. The CDR3 nucleotides are TGCGCCAGCAGAGGAGAGGGACAGCTCAATGAGCAGTTCTTC.

The gene calls are TRBV7-2 and TRBJ1-5, with a possible D match to TRBD1 (5 bases). Germline CDR1 reads SGHTA; CDR2 reads FQGNSA. This CDR3 is built from 13 residues. The germline V and J ends were trimmed by 2 bases and 5 bases, with 7 bases remaining between them. This CDR3 is CASSLQGDQPQHF. The DNA of the CDR3 is TGTGCCAGCAGCTTACAGGGAGATCAGCCCCAGCATTTT.

V gene TRBV6-5 combines with J gene TRBJ1-2; D might be TRBD1 (5 bases). The germline CDR1 and CDR2 sequences are MNHEY and SVGAGI. V lost 6 bases and J lost 2, with 10 bases in between. The CDR3 covers 13 residues. The CDR3 DNA follows: TGTGCCAGCAGCAGGGAAATGAACTATGGCTACACCTTC. Protein sequence: CASSREMNYGYTF.

V gene TRBV7-9 combines with J gene TRBJ1-1, with D perhaps matching TRBD1 (5 bases). Per the germline V gene, CDR1 is SEHNR and CDR2 is FQNEAQ (reference sequence). This CDR3 is built from 14 residues. Trimming cost V 1 base and J 1 base, with 7 bases left between them. DNA for the CDR3: TGTGCCAGCAGCTTAGGGCAGGGGAACACTGAAGCTTTCTTT. Protein: CASSLGQGNTEAFF.

This clone was observed once. This chain uses TRBV2 with TRBJ1-4; perhaps TRBD1 as D (5 bases). CDR1 is SNHLY and CDR2 is FYNNEI in the germline V gene. Trimming took off 4 bases at V and 1 base at J, with 13 bases between the two ends. The CDR3 length is 16 residues. CDR3 sequence: CASSGDRSGTNEKLFF. As DNA, the CDR3 is TGTGCCAGCAGTGGAGACAGATCGGGAACTAATGAAAAACTGTTTTTT.

The chain recombines TRBV5-8 with TRBJ1-1; perhaps TRBD1 as D (6 bases). V lost 5 bases and J lost 3, with 14 bases in between. The CDR3 is made up of 14 amino acids. The germline gives CDR1 SGHTS, CDR2 YDEGEE. Here the CDR3 reads CASRPGGGYTEAFF. Written as DNA, the CDR3 is TGTGCCAGCAGGCCCGGGGGGGGCTACACTGAAGCTTTCTTT.

The chain employs TRBV27 and TRBJ1-2; a possible D gene is TRBD1 (5 bases). V was pared by 3 bases and J by 8 bases, with 22 bases between. The CDR3 length is 16 residues. The germline gives CDR1 MNHEY, CDR2 SMNVEV (reference sequence). The CDR3, as DNA: TGTGCCAGCAGTTTTTATGCGGGACGAATCTATGGAGGCTACACCTTC. This encodes CASSFYAGRIYGGYTF.

V is TRBV7-9 and J is TRBJ2-2, with TRBD1 matching 10 bases. Germline V gene sequence: CDR1 SEHNR, CDR2 FQNEAQ (reference sequence). The junction had 3 bases not matched to a gene; V was cut back by 1 base and J by 4 bases. The CDR3 is 16 residues long. This chain's CDR3 is CASSLVWTGGTGELFF. CDR3 DNA sequence: TGTGCCAGCAGCTTAGTTTGGACAGGGGGCACCGGGGAGCTGTTTTTT.

The rearrangement links TRBV27 to TRBJ2-1; D unclear. Germline V CDR1 and CDR2: MNHEY, SMNVEV (reference sequence). V lost 3 bases to trimming and J lost 2 bases, with 11 bases between them. The CDR3 consists of 15 residues. CDR3 sequence: CASSFETLPYNEQFF. For the CDR3, the DNA is TGTGCCAGCAGTTTTGAGACGTTACCCTACAATGAGCAGTTCTTC.

The chain uses TRBV7-2 and TRBJ2-1, with 9 bases fitting TRBD2. V shed 5 bases and J 12 bases; nucleotides not matched to a gene: 11. The CDR3 length is 14 residues. Germline V gene data show CDR1 as SGHTA and CDR2 as FQGNSA. Here the CDR3 DNA reads TGTGCCAGCAGCCCAGGGGTTAGCGGGAGCTCGCAGTTCTTC. The encoded protein is CASSPGVSGSSQFF.

This rearrangement joins TRBV7-2 to TRBJ2-2; 9 nucleotides agree with TRBD1. V shed 3 bases, J shed 3 bases, and the junction held 5 bases outside the gene matches. The CDR3 covers 16 residues. Germline CDR1 and CDR2: SGHTA and FQGNSA. The CDR3 sequence: CASSFGTGSHTGELFF. The CDR3 DNA sequence: TGTGCCAGCAGCTTTGGGACAGGGTCGCACACCGGGGAGCTGTTTTTT.

This rearrangement joins TRBV18 to TRBJ1-1, with D perhaps TRBD1 (6 bases). V was cut by 0 bases and J by 2 bases, with 13 bases left in between. CDR1 and CDR2 (germline): KGHSH, LQKENI. This CDR3 spans 16 amino acids. The CDR3 DNA follows: TGTGCCAGCTCACCACCGGTACAGGGCCTCAACACTGAAGCTTTCTTT. Protein sequence: CASSPPVQGLNTEAFF.

V is TRBV6-2 or TRBV6-3 and J is TRBJ2-3; D unclear. This CDR3 is built from 11 residues. CDR1 is MNHEY, CDR2 SVGEGT, per germline. Trimming left V 4 bases short and J 5 bases short, with 4 bases between. The CDR3 protein is CASSSEDTQYF. The CDR3 DNA reads as TGTGCCAGCAGTTCAGAAGATACGCAGTATTTT.

In this sample, this clone turned up once. This sequence joins TRBV5-5 and TRBJ1-1; 7 nucleotides align to TRBD1. Unmatched junction bases numbered 10, after V lost 4 bases and J lost 7 bases. Germline loops: CDR1 SGHKS, CDR2 YYEKEE (reference sequence). The CDR3 is 14 residues long. In DNA form, the CDR3 reads TGTGCCAGCAGCGCCCTGACAGGGTTGGTTGAAGCTTTCTTT. Amino acids: CASSALTGLVEAFF. The whole variable domain, remainder taken from reference TRBV5-5 and TRBJ1-1, is DAGVTQSPTHLIKTRGQQVTLRCSPISGHKSVSWYQQVLGQGPQFIFQYYEKEERGRGNFPDRFSARQFPNYSSELNVNALLLGDSALYLCASSALTGLVEAFFGQGTRLTVV.

The chain joins TRBV7-8 to TRBJ2-3; D may be TRBD2 (6 bases). Germline CDR1 SGHVS, CDR2 FQNEAQ. The CDR3 has 19 residues. V was trimmed by 3 bases and J by 0 bases, leaving 22 bases between them. The CDR3 region is CASSFKFPDPSESTDTQYF. For the CDR3, the DNA is TGTGCCAGCAGCTTTAAGTTCCCCGATCCTAGCGAGAGCACAGATACGCAGTATTTT.

The gene calls are TRBV24-1 and TRBJ2-3; TRBD1 matches 8 bases. Germline CDR1 KGHDR, CDR2 SFDVKD. V lost 3 bases, J lost 2 bases, and 12 bases stayed unmatched. This CDR3 comprises 18 residues. The CDR3 is CATSDIQAGGQFTDTQYF. CDR3 in DNA: TGTGCCACCAGTGATATTCAAGCAGGGGGCCAGTTCACAGATACGCAGTATTTT.

V usage is TRBV20-1 and J usage is TRBJ2-1; D assignment may be TRBD1 or TRBD2 (5 bases each). Germline CDR1 DFQATT, CDR2 SNEGSKA (reference sequence). There are 14 residues in the CDR3. Trimming removed 3 bases at V and 4 bases at J, with 13 bases between. CDR3 sequence: CSASRGDFYNEQFF. DNA for the CDR3: TGCAGTGCTAGTAGGGGAGATTTTTACAATGAGCAGTTCTTC.

V gene TRBV7-8 combines with J gene TRBJ1-3; D gene uncertain. Per germline, CDR1 SGHVS and CDR2 FQNEAQ. This CDR3 has 18 residues. V was pared by 5 bases and J by 0 bases, with 20 bases between. CDR3: CASSQRALGISSGNTIYF. The DNA of the CDR3 is TGTGCCAGCAGCCAGAGGGCATTAGGGATTTCCTCTGGAAACACCATATATTTT.

The CDR3 sequence: CASSPLTALEKLFF. As DNA, the CDR3 is TGTGCCAGCTCACCCCTGACAGCCCTTGAAAAACTGTTTTTT. The chain is built from TRBV18 and TRBJ1-4, with a tentative D call TRBD1 (5 bases). The germline gives CDR1 KGHSH, CDR2 LQKENI. The V end lost 3 bases, the J end lost 7 bases, and 12 bases lay between the germline ends. The CDR3 loop spans 14 amino acids.

The rearrangement uses TRBV28 and TRBJ1-6, with D possibly TRBD1 on 5 matching bases. CDR3 length: 16 residues. V was pared by 2 bases and J by 8 bases, with 16 bases between. Germline V gene data show CDR1 as MDHEN and CDR2 as SYDVKM. The CDR3 loop reads CASSLPLVGGDSPLHF. The CDR3 DNA reads TGTGCCAGCAGTTTACCCCTTGTGGGGGGGGATTCACCCCTCCACTTT.

The chain recombines TRBV28 with TRBJ2-1; D is possibly TRBD1 (6 bases). The germline V gene encodes CDR1 MDHEN and CDR2 SYDVKM. CDR3 length equals 12 residues. V lost 3 bases and J 11 bases, leaving 11 bases between the germline ends. The CDR3 reads CASSFTGLKQFF. The CDR3, as DNA: TGTGCCAGCAGTTTTACAGGGTTAAAGCAGTTCTTC.

The gene calls are TRBV13 and TRBJ2-7; 7 bases fit TRBD2. The CDR3 has 15 residues. Germline CDR1 reads PRHDT; CDR2 reads FYEKMQ (reference sequence). With 1 base clipped from V and 3 bases from J, the junction kept 6 bases outside the gene matches. CDR3 loop: CASSLASGLFYEQYF. Here the CDR3 DNA reads TGTGCCAGCAGCTTAGCTAGCGGTCTTTTCTACGAGCAGTACTTC.

The chain joins TRBV9 to TRBJ2-1; the D is unclear. The CDR3 runs 15 residues. The V and J ends lost 0 bases and 2 bases respectively, with 9 bases between them. Germline V gene sequence: CDR1 SGDLS, CDR2 YYNGEE. CDR3 sequence (DNA): TGTGCCAGCAGCGTAGAACGGTGGACCTACAATGAGCAGTTCTTC. The encoded protein is CASSVERWTYNEQFF.

In its sample, this clone was seen once. The CDR3 is CASNRGGSEQYF. In nucleotides, the CDR3 is TGTGCCAGCAACCGGGGGGGGAGCGAGCAGTACTTC. The chain links TRBV3-1 (or the pseudogene TRBV3-2) to TRBJ2-7, with 8 bases matching TRBD2. The ends lost 7 bases at V and 6 bases at J; junction bases unmatched: 5. The CDR3 is made up of 12 amino acids. Looked up from germline, CDR1 is LGHDT and CDR2 is YNNKEL (reference sequence).

In nucleotides, the CDR3 is TGTGCCAGCAGCCAAGATGGCGCCTCCTACAATGAGCAGTTCTTC. Its protein is CASSQDGASYNEQFF. The chain links TRBV3-1 (or the pseudogene TRBV3-2) to TRBJ2-1; D remains unclear. Germline values: CDR1 LGHDT, CDR2 YNNKEL (reference sequence). V was trimmed by 0 bases and J by 0 bases, leaving 6 bases between them. The length of the CDR3 is 15 residues.

The V call is TRBV7-9, the J call TRBJ2-1; D gene unclear. Germline V lookup: CDR1 SEHNR, CDR2 FQNEAQ (reference sequence). Trimming stripped 4 bases from V and 0 bases from J, with 4 bases between. The CDR3 loop spans 13 amino acids. The CDR3 protein is CASSSTSYNEQFF. As DNA, the CDR3 is TGTGCCAGCAGCTCCACCTCCTACAATGAGCAGTTCTTC.

The chain couples TRBV6-2 or TRBV6-3 to TRBJ2-2; D unclear. Germline CDR1 MNHEY, CDR2 SVGEGT. This CDR3 contains 15 residues. V lost 4 bases to trimming and J lost 7 bases, with 16 bases between them. The chain's CDR3 is CASSSVSIVRGELFF. Here the CDR3 DNA reads TGTGCCAGCAGTTCCGTCTCGATAGTCCGCGGGGAGCTGTTTTTT.

The V call is TRBV25-1, the J call TRBJ2-1, with 10 bases identical to TRBD1. Trimming cost V 3 bases and J 6 bases; bases outside gene matches: 5. The CDR3 is 15 amino acids. Germline V gives CDR1 MGHDK, CDR2 SYGVNS. For the CDR3, the DNA is TGTGCCAGCAGTGACACCGGGACAGGGGTCAATGAGCAGTTCTTC. Encoded protein: CASSDTGTGVNEQFF. Full variable domain (rest looked up from reference TRBV25-1 and TRBJ2-1): EADIYQTPRYLVIGTGKKITLECSQTMGHDKMYWYQQDPGMELHLIHYSYGVNSTEKGDLSSESTVSRIRTEHFPLTLESARPSHTSQYLCASSDTGTGVNEQFFGPGTRLTVL.